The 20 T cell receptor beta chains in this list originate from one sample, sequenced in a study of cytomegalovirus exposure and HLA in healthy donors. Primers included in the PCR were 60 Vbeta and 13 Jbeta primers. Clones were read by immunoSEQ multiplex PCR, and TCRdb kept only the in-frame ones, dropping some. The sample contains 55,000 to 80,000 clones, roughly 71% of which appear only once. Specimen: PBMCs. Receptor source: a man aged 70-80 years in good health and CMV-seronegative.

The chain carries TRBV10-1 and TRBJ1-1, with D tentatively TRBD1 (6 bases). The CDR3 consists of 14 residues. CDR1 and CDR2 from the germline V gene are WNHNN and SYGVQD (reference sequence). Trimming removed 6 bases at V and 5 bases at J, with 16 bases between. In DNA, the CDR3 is TGCGCCAGCAGCCAGACAGGAAGTGGGACTGAAGCTTTCTTT. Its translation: CASSQTGSGTEAFF.

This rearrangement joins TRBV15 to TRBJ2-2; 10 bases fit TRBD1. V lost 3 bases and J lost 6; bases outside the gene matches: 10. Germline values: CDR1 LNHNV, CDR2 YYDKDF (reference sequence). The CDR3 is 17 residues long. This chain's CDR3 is CATSSPRQGAYAGELFF. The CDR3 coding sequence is TGTGCCACCAGCAGTCCTAGACAGGGGGCTTATGCCGGGGAGCTGTTTTTT. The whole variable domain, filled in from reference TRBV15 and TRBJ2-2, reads DAMVIQNPRYQVTQFGKPVTLSCSQTLNHNVMYWYQQKSSQAPKLLFHYYDKDFNNEADTPDNFQSRRPNTSFCFLDIRSPGLGDTAMYLCATSSPRQGAYAGELFFGEGSRLTVL.

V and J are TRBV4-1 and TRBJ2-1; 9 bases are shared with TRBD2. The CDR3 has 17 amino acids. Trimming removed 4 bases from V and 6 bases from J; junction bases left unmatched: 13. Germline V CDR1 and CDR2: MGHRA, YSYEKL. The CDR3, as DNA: TGCGCCAGCAGCCTTAGTTCTCTAGCGGGGAGACCCAATGAGCAGTTCTTC. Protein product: CASSLSSLAGRPNEQFF.

CDR3 in amino acids: CASSYGAGGFSSTDTQYF. CDR3 in DNA: TGTGCCAGCAGCTACGGCGCGGGTGGATTCTCTAGCACAGATACGCAGTATTTT. The chain uses TRBV7-9 and TRBJ2-3; the D gene is possibly TRBD2 (5 bases). Germline CDR1 SEHNR, CDR2 FQNEAQ (reference sequence). This CDR3 spans 18 amino acids. V lost 4 bases to trimming and J lost 0 bases, with 20 bases between them.

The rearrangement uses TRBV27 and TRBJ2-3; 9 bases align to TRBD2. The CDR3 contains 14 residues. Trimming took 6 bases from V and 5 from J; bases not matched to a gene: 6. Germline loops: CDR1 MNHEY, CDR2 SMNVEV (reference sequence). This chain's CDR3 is CASRGGGAIDTQYF. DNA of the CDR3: TGTGCCAGCAGAGGCGGGGGGGCCATAGATACGCAGTATTTT.

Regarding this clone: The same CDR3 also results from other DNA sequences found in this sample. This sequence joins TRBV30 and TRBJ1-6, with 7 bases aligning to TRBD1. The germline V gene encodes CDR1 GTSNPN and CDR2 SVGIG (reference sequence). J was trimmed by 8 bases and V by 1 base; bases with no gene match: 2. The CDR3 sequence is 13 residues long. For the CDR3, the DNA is TGTGCCTGGAGTGGGCAGGGGGATTCACCCCTCCACTTT. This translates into CAWSGQGDSPLHF. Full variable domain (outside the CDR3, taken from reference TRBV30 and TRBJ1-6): SQTIHQWPATLVQPVGSPLSLECTVEGTSNPNLYWYRQAAGRGLQLLFYSVGIGQISSEVPQNLSASRPQDRQFILSSKKLLLSDSGFYLCAWSGQGDSPLHFGNGTRLTVT.

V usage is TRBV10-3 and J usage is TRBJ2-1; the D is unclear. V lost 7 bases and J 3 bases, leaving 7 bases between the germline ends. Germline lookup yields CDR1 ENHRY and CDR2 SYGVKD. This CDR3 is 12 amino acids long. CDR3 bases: TGTGCCATCACGGGTCACTACAATGAGCAGTTCTTC. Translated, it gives CAITGHYNEQFF.

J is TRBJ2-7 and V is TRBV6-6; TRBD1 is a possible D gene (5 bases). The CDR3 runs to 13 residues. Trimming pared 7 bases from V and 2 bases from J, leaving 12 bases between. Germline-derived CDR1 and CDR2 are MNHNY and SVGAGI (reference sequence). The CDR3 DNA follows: TGTGCCAGCAAGCAGCCGACAGCCTACGAGCAGTACTTC. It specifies CASKQPTAYEQYF.

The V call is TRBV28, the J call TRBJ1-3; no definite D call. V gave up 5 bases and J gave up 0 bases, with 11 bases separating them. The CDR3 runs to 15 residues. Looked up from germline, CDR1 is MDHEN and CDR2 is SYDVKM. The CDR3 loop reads CASSVASGSGNTIYF. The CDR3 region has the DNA TGTGCCAGCAGTGTCGCAAGCGGCTCTGGAAACACCATATATTTT.

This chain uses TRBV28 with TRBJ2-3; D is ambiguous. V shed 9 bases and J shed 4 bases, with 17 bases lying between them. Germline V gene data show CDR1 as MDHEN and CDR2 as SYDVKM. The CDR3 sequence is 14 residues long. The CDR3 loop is CASPPGPHPDTQYF. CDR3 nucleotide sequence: TGTGCCAGTCCCCCGGGTCCCCACCCAGATACGCAGTATTTT.

The DNA for the CDR3 is TGTGCCAGTAAGGGGTCTCGTGGCGGAAAGCAGTTCTTC. Its protein is CASKGSRGGKQFF. V and J are TRBV19 and TRBJ2-1, with a tentative D call TRBD1 (5 bases). The germline gives CDR1 LNHDA, CDR2 SQIVND (reference sequence). CDR3 length: 13 amino acids. V was shortened by 7 bases and J by 11 bases, with 18 bases between the two germline ends.

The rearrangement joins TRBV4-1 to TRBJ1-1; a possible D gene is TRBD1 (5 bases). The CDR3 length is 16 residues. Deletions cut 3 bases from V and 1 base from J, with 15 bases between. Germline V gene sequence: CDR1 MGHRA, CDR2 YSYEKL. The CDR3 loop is CASSHTRAGRNTEAFF. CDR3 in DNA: TGCGCCAGCAGCCACACCAGGGCAGGACGGAACACTGAAGCTTTCTTT.

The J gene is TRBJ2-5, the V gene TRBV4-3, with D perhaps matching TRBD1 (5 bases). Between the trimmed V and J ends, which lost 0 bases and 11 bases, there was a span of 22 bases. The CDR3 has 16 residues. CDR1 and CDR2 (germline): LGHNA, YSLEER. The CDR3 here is CASSQDPDTTPTRQYF. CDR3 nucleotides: TGCGCCAGCAGCCAAGACCCGGACACAACTCCTACTCGGCAGTACTTC.

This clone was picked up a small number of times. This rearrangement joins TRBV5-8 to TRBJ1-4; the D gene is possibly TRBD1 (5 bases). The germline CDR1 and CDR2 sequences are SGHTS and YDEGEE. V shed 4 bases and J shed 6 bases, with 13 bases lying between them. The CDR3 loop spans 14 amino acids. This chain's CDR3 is CASSHGHTDEKLFF. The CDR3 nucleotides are TGTGCCAGCAGCCACGGACACACCGATGAAAAACTGTTTTTT.

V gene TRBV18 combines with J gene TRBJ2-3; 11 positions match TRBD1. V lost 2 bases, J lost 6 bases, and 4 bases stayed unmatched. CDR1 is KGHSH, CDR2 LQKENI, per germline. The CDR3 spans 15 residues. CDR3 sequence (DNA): TGTGCCAGCTCACCAGGACAGGGGGCAACGGATACGCAGTATTTT. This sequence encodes CASSPGQGATDTQYF.

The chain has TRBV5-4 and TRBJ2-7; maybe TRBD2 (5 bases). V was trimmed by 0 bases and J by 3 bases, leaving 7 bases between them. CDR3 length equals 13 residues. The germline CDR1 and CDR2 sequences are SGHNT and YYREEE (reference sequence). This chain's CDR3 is CASSLARGYEQYF. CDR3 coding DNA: TGTGCCAGCAGCTTGGCACGGGGCTACGAGCAGTACTTC.

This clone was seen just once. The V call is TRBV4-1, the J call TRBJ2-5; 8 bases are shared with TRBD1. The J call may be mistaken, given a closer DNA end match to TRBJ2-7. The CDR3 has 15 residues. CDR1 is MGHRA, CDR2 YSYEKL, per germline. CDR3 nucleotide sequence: TGCGCCAGCAGCCTCCAGGACAGGGACGGTTCCGAGCAGTACTTC. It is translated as CASSLQDRDGSEQYF.

The CDR3 sequence: CASSLRQLGLTNEKLFF. For the CDR3, the DNA is TGCGCCAGCAGCTTGAGACAGTTGGGTTTAACTAATGAAAAACTGTTTTTT. This rearrangement joins TRBV5-1 to TRBJ1-4; D perhaps matches TRBD1 (5 bases). The CDR3 is made up of 17 amino acids. Trimming removed 1 base from V and 1 base from J, with 14 bases in between. The V gene's germline CDR1 is SGHRS and CDR2 YFSETQ.

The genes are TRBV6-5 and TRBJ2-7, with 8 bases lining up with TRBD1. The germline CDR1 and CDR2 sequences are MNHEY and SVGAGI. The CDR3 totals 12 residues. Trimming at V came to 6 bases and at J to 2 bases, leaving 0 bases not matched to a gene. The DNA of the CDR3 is TGTGCCAGCAGGACAGGGGCCTACGAGCAGTACTTC. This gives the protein CASRTGAYEQYF.

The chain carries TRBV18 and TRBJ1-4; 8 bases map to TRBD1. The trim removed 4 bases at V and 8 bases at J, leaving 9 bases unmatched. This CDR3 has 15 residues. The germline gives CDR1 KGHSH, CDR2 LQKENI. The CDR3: CASSRQGPGSEKLFF. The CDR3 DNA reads TGTGCCAGCTCACGACAGGGGCCGGGATCGGAAAAACTGTTTTTT.